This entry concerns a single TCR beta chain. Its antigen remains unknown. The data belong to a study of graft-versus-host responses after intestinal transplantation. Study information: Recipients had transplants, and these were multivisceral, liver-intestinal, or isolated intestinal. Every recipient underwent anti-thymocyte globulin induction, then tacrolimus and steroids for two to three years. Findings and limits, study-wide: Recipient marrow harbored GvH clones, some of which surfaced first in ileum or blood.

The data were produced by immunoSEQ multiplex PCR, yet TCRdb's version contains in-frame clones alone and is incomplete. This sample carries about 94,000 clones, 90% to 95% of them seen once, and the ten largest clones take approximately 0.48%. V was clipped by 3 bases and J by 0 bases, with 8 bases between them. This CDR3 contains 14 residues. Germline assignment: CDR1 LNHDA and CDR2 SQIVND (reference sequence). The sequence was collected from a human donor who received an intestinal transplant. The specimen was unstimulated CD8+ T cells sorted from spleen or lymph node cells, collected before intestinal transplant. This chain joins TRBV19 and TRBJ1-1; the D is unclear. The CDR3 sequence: CASSMEGLNTEAFF. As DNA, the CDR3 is TGTGCCAGTAGTATGGAGGGCCTGAACACTGAAGCTTTCTTT.